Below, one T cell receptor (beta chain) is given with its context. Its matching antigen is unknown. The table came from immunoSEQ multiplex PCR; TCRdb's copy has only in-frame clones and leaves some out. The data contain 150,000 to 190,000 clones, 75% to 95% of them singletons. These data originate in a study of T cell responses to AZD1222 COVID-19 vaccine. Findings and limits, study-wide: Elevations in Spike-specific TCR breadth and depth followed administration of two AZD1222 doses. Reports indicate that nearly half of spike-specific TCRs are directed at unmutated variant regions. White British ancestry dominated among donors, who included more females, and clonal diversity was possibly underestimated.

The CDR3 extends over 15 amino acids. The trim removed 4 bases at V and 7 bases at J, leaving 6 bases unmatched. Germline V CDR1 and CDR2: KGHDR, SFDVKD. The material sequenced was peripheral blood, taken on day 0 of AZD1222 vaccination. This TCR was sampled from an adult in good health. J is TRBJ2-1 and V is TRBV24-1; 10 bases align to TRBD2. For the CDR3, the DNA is TGTGCCACCAGTGAATCTAGCGGGAGCTTAAATGAGCAGTTCTTC. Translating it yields CATSESSGSLNEQFF.